These 13 T cell receptor beta chains share one sample of origin, sequenced in a study of STAT3 mutations in large granular lymphocyte leukemia. Their antigens remain unidentified. The data were produced by immunoSEQ multiplex PCR, yet TCRdb's version contains in-frame clones alone and is incomplete. The sample lists several thousand clones, 92% seen once, with about 66% in the top ten. Notes on the study in general: Every T-cell large granular lymphocyte leukemia patient had at least one immunodominant TCR beta clonotype.

The specimen sequenced was peripheral blood mononuclear cells. These TCRs come from a man aged 60-69 years with T-cell large granular lymphocyte leukemia. Some clones in this sample may be carry-over from other donors' samples.

The chain uses TRBV5-4 and TRBJ2-3, with unresolved D. The CDR3 consists of 13 residues. Germline CDR1 is SGHNT and CDR2 is YYREEE (reference sequence). V was trimmed by 2 bases and J by 5 bases, leaving 9 bases between them. The CDR3 sequence: CASSFGLQDTQYF. The CDR3 DNA reads as TGTGCCAGCAGCTTCGGGCTCCAAGATACGCAGTATTTT.

The chain is built from TRBV5-4 and TRBJ1-1, with D perhaps matching TRBD1 (6 bases). The length of the CDR3 is 13 residues. The V gene's germline CDR1 is SGHNT and CDR2 YYREEE (reference sequence). V was clipped by 2 bases and J by 8 bases, with 13 bases between them. CDR3: CASSFARGKEAFF. In nucleotides, the CDR3 is TGTGCCAGCAGCTTTGCGAGGGGGAAGGAAGCTTTCTTT.

This clone was counted a few times. The gene calls are TRBV20-1 and TRBJ2-5; D is unclear. Per germline, CDR1 DFQATT and CDR2 SNEGSKA (reference sequence). The germline V and J ends were trimmed by 7 bases and 3 bases, with 6 bases remaining between them. The CDR3 sequence is 10 residues long. The DNA of the CDR3 is TGCAGTGTCCGGAAAGAGACCCAGTACTTC. Its protein is CSVRKETQYF.

V and J are TRBV5-1 and TRBJ2-7, with 7 bases matching TRBD2. Looked up from germline, CDR1 is SGHRS and CDR2 is YFSETQ. V dropped 5 bases and J dropped 2; count of bases not matched to a gene: 7. The CDR3 is 14 residues long. CDR3 residues: CASSSGHDTYEQYF. The CDR3 DNA sequence: TGCGCCAGCAGTAGCGGGCACGACACCTACGAGCAGTACTTC.

V is TRBV7-9 and J is TRBJ2-1; 15 bases match TRBD2. The CDR3 runs 17 residues. Trimming removed 1 base from V and 9 bases from J; junction bases left unmatched: 7. CDR1 SEHNR and CDR2 FQNEAQ come from the germline V gene (reference sequence). The CDR3 spells CASSLGTSGRAIAEQFF. The CDR3 DNA follows: TGTGCCAGCAGCTTAGGGACTAGCGGGAGGGCCATTGCTGAGCAGTTCTTC.

The chain joins TRBV7-8 to TRBJ1-5; D not certain. Trimming took 0 bases from V and 4 from J, leaving 7 bases between them. This CDR3 spans 14 amino acids. Germline lookup yields CDR1 SGHVS and CDR2 FQNEAQ. This CDR3 is CASSLAPGNQPQHF. The DNA of the CDR3 is TGTGCCAGCAGCTTAGCACCGGGAAATCAGCCCCAGCATTTT.

The J gene is TRBJ2-1, the V gene TRBV5-3; TRBD2 matches at 7 bases. TRBV5-3 is assigned to the ORF class and has an uncertain function. V dropped 2 bases and J dropped 8; count of bases not matched to a gene: 13. CDR3 size: 16 residues. The CDR3 sequence is CARSFPGLPTQDEQFF. CDR3 DNA: TGTGCCAGAAGCTTCCCGGGACTACCTACTCAGGATGAGCAGTTCTTC.

V gene TRBV5-1 combines with J gene TRBJ1-1, with 9 bases matching TRBD1. Trimming cost V 0 bases and J 0 bases; bases outside gene matches: 9. There are 18 residues in the CDR3. CDR1 SGHRS and CDR2 YFSETQ come from the germline V gene. CDR3 sequence (DNA): TGCGCCAGCAGCTTGGAGGGACAGGGCCTGAACATGAACACTGAAGCTTTCTTT. The encoded protein is CASSLEGQGLNMNTEAFF.

V gene TRBV2 combines with J gene TRBJ2-5; D unclear. The CDR3 sequence is 13 residues long. Germline CDR1 reads SNHLY; CDR2 reads FYNNEI. V lost 6 bases to trimming and J lost 3 bases, with 11 bases between them. In DNA form, the CDR3 reads TGTGCCAGCAGACCCGACTTCGAAGAGACCCAGTACTTC. This codes for CASRPDFEETQYF.

This chain joins TRBV19 and TRBJ2-1, with 10 bases lining up with TRBD1. The CDR3 has 15 amino acids. Germline V lookup: CDR1 LNHDA, CDR2 SQIVND (reference sequence). J lost 5 bases, V lost 2 bases, and 3 bases had no gene match. Written as DNA, the CDR3 is TGTGCCAGTAGTATAAGGGACAGGGGAGACAATGAGCAGTTCTTC. It encodes CASSIRDRGDNEQFF.

The CDR3 DNA reads TGTGCCAGCCTCCGTAGCGGGAGTAGGACAGATACGCAGTATTTT. It is translated as CASLRSGSRTDTQYF. The chain recombines TRBV6-5 with TRBJ2-3, with 9 bases identical to TRBD2. V was pared by 8 bases and J by 3 bases, with 9 bases of the junction left unmatched. The CDR3 length is 15 residues. Germline CDR1 MNHEY, CDR2 SVGAGI.

This clone was observed once. The chain carries TRBV5-4 and TRBJ2-3, with D perhaps TRBD1 or TRBD2 (5 bases each). Trimming took off 5 bases at V and 7 bases at J, with 20 bases between the two ends. The V gene's germline CDR1 is SGHNT and CDR2 YYREEE (reference sequence). The CDR3 consists of 15 residues. This chain's CDR3 is CASSFDRGQPNTQYF. CDR3 DNA: TGTGCCAGCAGTTTTGACCGGGGCCAACCAAATACGCAGTATTTT. Drawing the rest from reference TRBV5-4 and TRBJ2-3, the complete variable domain is ETGVTQSPTHLIKTRGQQVTLRCSSQSGHNTVSWYQQALGQGPQFIFQYYREEENGRGNFPPRFSGLQFPNYSSELNVNALELDDSALYLCASSFDRGQPNTQYFGPGTRLTVL.

The chain links TRBV4-3 to TRBJ1-2; 7 nucleotides align to TRBD1. With 0 bases clipped from V and 5 bases from J, the junction kept 9 bases outside the gene matches. The CDR3 runs to 16 residues. CDR1 and CDR2 (germline): LGHNA, YSLEER. CDR3 in amino acids: CASSQESGRGGYGYTF. The CDR3 DNA reads TGCGCCAGCAGCCAAGAAAGTGGCAGGGGGGGATATGGCTACACCTTC.